The T cell receptor (beta chain) under discussion was sequenced for a study of cytomegalovirus exposure and HLA in healthy donors. Findings and caveats of the study: Most TCR sequences were seen very rarely across donors, but some public TCRs occurred in many.

J lost 7 bases, V lost 7 bases, and 3 bases had no gene match. The V gene's germline CDR1 is MNHNY and CDR2 SVGAGI (reference sequence). The CDR3 consists of 12 residues. It was with 60 Vbeta and 13 Jbeta primers that the PCR ran. Measured with immunoSEQ multiplex PCR; TCRdb has only the in-frame clones, and not every one. The sample has tens of thousands of clones, about 75% seen once. As regards this clone: Its antigen remains unknown.

Source material: PBMCs. This clonotype was sampled from a man aged 40-49 years in good health and CMV-seronegative. The chain uses TRBV6-6 and TRBJ2-2; 7 bases align to TRBD1. This chain's CDR3 is CASIDRVGELFF. In DNA, the CDR3 is TGTGCCAGCATCGACAGGGTCGGGGAGCTGTTTTTT.